The text below deals with one T cell receptor (beta chain). This clone was counted between two and nine times. Its antigen remains unidentified. Base qualities were left out, and no much larger clone turns up one base away. This sample was included in a study of graft-versus-host responses after intestinal transplantation (dated by TCRdb to the early 2020s). About the full investigation: Multivisceral, liver-intestinal, or isolated intestinal transplants were received by the recipients. Graft-versus-host and host-versus-graft alloreactive T cell clones were tracked in the graft, circulation and bone marrow after intestinal transplantation using bulk TCR-beta CDR3 sequencing. All recipients received anti-thymocyte globulin induction followed by maintenance tacrolimus and steroids for about three years. Alloreactive clones were identified by sequencing pre-transplant mixed lymphocyte reaction products and comparing them with unstimulated pre-transplant donor and recipient T cells. A cohort of 24 intestinal transplant recipients, including one retransplant, was enrolled, and a few patients lacking pretransplant specimens were excluded. Samples from a few later patients were sequenced in-house on an Illumina MiSeq with MiXCR processing rather than by the commercial service. Donor T cell macrochimerism was defined as a peak of at least 4% donor T cells among recipient peripheral blood mononuclear cells.

The intended sense of this specimen's time point label: cells obtained before transplantation from donor or recipient. CD3+CD4+ and CD3+CD8+ populations were FACS-sorted from unstimulated pre-transplant donor and recipient cells taken from spleen or lymph nodes. Overall results and qualifications from the work: High GvH to HvG T cell clonal ratios were observed in the allografts of patients with donor T cell macrochimerism. The conclusions were limited by the relatively low number and heterogeneity of the intestinal transplant patients. GvH clones were detected in recipient bone marrow, and some appeared earlier in ileal mucosa or blood, consistent with an intestinal mucosal origin. Early after transplant, peak levels of circulating GvH clones were found to be associated with declines in HvG clones.

V loses 6 bases at its end and J loses 5 bases; junction bases beyond the gene matches: 10. Per the germline V gene, MGHDK is the CDR1 and SYGVNS is the CDR2. From cysteine to phenylalanine, the CDR3 is 16 amino acids long. CDR3 DNA only is kept here, 48 bases in frame from base 1. Library preparation used the immunoSEQ multiplex PCR assay. For most patients, genomic DNA was isolated using the Qiagen DNeasy Blood and Tissue Kit and was shipped frozen to Adaptive Biotechnologies for TCR sequencing. For most patients, high-throughput TCR-beta CDR3 sequencing of genomic DNA was performed by Adaptive Biotechnologies. The paper's data handling went like this. Adaptive's ImmunoSEQ software supplied the TCR sequencing data for around 19 patients, while MiXCR and VDJtools were used to process a few other patients. To correct CD4 versus CD8 sorting errors, sequences present in both subsets at a frequency ratio below 5:1 were removed. CDR3 nucleotide sequences shared by donor and recipient were removed because the origin of these sequences could not be assigned. At least 2-fold expansion over unstimulated cells and a minimum CFSE-low frequency of 0.002% (template counts) or 0.001% (read counts) were required for clones to be classified as alloreactive. Clones were considered mappable if detected in sequenced pre-transplant spleen, lymph node, or MLR CFSE-low populations of the donor or recipient. Cumulative frequency of alloreactive clones was calculated as a percentage of all sequences weighted by copy number. This is the immuneACCESS table as TCRdb keeps it, with only in-frame sequences that have V and J called. A part of the clones is gone; compared with another copy, unresolved V genes explain less than half, and the rest is unexplained. D and trimming come from the DNA, and the V and J calls and clone size come from that table. The sample contains about 88,000 clones, 85% to 95% of them found a single time. The top ten clones comprise 0.35% of the sample.

The rearrangement joined TRBV25-1 to TRBJ1-6; TRBD1 aligns with 7 central bases. Sequenced material: unstimulated CD4+ T cells sorted from spleen or lymph node cells, taken before transplant. This clonotype originated in a human donor who was the organ donor for an intestinal transplant. The base sequence is TGTGCCAGCAGAGAGCCCGGGACAGTCAATAATTCACCCCTCCACTTT. The translation is CASREPGTVNNSPLHF. Beyond the CDR3, the reference TRBV25-1 and TRBJ1-6 genes provide the residues; the full variable domain reads: EADIYQTPRYLVIGTGKKITLECSQTMGHDKMYWYQQDPGMELHLIHYSYGVNSTEKGDLSSESTVSRIRTEHFPLTLESARPSHTSQYLCASREPGTVNNSPLHFGNGTRLTVT.